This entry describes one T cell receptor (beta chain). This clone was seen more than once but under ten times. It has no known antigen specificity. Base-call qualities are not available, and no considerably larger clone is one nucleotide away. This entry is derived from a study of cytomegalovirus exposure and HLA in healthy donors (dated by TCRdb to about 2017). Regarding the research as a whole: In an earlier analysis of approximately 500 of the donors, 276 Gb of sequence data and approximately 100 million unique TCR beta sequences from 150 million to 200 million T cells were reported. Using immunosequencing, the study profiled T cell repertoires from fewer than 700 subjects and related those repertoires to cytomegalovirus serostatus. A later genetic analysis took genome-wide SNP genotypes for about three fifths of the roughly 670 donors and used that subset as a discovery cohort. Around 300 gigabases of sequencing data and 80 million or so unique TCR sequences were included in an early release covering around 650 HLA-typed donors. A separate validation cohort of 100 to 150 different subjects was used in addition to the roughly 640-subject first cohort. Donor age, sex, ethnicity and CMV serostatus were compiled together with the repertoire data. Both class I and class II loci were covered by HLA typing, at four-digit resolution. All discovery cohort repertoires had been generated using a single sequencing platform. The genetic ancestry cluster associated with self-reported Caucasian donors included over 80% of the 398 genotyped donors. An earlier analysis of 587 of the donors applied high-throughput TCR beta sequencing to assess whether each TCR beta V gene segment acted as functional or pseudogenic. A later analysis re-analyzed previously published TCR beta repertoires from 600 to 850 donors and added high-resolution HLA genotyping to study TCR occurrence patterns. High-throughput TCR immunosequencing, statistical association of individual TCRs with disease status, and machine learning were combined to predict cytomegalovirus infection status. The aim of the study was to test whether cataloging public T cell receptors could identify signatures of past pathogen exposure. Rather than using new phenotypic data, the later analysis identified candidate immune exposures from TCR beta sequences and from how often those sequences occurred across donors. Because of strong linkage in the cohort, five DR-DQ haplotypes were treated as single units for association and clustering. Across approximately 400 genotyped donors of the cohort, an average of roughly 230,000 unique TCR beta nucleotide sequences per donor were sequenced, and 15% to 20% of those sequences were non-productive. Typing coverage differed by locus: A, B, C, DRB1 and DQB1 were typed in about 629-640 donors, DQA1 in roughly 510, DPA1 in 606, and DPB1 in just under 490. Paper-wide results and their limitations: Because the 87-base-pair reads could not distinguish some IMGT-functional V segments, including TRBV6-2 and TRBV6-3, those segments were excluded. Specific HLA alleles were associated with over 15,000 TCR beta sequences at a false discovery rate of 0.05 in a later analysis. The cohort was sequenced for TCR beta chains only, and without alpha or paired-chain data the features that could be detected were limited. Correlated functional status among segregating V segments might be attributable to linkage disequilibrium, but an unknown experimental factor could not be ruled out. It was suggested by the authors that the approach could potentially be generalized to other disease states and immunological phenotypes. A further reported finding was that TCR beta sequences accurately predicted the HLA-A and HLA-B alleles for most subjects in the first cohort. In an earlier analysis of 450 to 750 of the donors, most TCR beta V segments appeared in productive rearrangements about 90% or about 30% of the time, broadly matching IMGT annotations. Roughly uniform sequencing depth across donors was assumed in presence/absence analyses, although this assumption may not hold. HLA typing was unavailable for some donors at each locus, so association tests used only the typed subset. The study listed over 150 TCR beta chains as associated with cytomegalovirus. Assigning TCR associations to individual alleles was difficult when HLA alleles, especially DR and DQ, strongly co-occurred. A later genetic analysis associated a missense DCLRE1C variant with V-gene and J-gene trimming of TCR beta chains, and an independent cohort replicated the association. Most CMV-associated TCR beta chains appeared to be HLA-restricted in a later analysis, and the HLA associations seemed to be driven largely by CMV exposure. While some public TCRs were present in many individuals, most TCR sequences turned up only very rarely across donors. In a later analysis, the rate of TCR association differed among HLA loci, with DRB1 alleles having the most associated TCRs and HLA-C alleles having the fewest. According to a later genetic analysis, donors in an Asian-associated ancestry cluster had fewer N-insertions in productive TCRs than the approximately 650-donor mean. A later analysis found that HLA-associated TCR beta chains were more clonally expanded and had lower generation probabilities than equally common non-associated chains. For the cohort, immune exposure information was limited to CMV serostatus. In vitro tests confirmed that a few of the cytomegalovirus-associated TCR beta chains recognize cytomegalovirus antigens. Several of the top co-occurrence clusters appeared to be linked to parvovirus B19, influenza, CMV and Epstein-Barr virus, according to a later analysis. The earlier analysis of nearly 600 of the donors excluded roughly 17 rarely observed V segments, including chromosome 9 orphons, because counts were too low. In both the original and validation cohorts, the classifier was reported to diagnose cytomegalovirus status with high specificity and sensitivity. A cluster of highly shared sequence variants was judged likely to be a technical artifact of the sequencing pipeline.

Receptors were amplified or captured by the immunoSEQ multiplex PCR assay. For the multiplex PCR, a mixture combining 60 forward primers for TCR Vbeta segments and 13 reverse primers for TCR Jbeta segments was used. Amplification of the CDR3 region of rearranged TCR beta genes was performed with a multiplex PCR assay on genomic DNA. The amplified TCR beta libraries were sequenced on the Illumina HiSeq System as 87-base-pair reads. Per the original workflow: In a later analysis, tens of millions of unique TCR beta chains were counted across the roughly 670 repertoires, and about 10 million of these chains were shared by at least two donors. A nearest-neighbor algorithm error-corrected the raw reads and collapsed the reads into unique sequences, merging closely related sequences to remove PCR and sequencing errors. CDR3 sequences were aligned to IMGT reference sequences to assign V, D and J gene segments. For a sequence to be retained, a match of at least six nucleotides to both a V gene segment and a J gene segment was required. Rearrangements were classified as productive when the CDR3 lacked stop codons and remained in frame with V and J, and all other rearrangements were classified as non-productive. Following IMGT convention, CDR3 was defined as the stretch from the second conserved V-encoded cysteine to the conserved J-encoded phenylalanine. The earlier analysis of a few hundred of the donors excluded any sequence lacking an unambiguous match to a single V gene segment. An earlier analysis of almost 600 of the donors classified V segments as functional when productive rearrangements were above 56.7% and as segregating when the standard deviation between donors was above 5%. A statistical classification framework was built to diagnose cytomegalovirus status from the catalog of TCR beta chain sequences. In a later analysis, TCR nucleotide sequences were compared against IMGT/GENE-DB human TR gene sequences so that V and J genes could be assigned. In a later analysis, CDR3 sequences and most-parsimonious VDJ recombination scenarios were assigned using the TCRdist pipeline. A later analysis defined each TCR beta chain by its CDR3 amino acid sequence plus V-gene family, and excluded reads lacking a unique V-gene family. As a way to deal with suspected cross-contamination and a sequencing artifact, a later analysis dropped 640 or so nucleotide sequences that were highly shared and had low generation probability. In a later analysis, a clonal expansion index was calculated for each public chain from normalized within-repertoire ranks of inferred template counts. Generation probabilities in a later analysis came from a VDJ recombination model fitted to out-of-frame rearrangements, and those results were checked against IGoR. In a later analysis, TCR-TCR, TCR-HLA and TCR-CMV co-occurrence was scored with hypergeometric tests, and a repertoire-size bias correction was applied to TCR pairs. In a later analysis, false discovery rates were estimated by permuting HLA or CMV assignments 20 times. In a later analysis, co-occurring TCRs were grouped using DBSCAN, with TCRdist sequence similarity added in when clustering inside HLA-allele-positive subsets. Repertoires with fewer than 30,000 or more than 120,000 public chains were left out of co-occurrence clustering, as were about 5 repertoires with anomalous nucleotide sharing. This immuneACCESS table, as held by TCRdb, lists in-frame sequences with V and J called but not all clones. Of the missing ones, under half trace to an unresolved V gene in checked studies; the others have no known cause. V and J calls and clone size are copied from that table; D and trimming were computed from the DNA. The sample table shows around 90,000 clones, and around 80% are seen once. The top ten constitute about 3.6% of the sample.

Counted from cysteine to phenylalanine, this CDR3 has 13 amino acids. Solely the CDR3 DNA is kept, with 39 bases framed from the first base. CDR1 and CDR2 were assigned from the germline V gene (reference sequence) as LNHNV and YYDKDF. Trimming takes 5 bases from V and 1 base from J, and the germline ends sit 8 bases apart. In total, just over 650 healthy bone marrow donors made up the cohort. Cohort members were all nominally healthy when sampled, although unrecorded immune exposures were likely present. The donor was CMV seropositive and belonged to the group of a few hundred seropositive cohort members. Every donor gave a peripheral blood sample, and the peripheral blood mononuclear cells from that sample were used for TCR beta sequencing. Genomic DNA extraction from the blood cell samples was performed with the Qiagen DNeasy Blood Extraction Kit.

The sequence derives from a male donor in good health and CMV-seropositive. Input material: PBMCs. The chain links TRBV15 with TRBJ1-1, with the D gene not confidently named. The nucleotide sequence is TGTGCCACCAGCGGAAGACAGAACACTGAAGCTTTCTTT. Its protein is CATSGRQNTEAFF.